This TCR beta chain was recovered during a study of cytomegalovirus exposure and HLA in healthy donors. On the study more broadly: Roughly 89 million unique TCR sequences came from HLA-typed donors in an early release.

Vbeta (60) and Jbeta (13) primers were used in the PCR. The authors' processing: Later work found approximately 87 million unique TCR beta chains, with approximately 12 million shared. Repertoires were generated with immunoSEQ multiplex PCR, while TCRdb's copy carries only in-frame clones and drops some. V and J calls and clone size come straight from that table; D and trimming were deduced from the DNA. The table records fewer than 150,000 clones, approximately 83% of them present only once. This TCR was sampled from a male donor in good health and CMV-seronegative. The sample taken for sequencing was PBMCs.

CDR3 nucleotides: TGTGCCAGCAGCGGGAGGATTAGCGGTGAACCGGGGGCCAACGTCCTGACTTTC. Amino acids: CASSGRISGEPGANVLTF. V and J are TRBV7-2 and TRBJ2-6; D possibly corresponds to TRBD2 (6 bases). The germline gives CDR1 SGHTA, CDR2 FQGNSA. Trimming took off 5 bases at V and 4 bases at J, with 21 bases between the two ends. The CDR3 runs 18 residues.